This TCR beta chain was recorded in a study of T-cell reconstitution after alpha-beta-depleted transplantation in children. Study-level results: Expanded graft clones numbering several hundred reportedly gave rise to alpha-beta T cells about two months after transplant. One year after transplant, T-cell counts and diversity came mostly from newly produced T cells.

Researchers prepared the TCRbeta library using unique molecular identifiers, the study reports. TCRdb ran MiXCR on the PCR reads and lists one entry per CDR3 protein. The sample consists of about 77,000 distinct CDR3 sequences, 15% to 20% of them appearing once. This clonotype occurred a few times. Antigen unknown. The CDR3 consists of 14 residues. Trimming at V came to 3 bases and at J to 9 bases, leaving 4 bases not matched to a gene. From germline, CDR1 is SGHAT and CDR2 FQNNGV. The V call is TRBV11-2, the J call TRBJ2-1, with 11 bases lining up with TRBD2. The receptor was derived from a male patient between 2 and 10 years old who had a stem cell transplant for acute lymphoblastic leukemia, so the T cells may come from the graft donor. Sample: PBMCs, mostly from graft donor cells, taken 360 days after TCRalphabeta/CD19-depleted stem cell transplant. CDR3 DNA: TGTGCCAGCAGCTTTGGGACTAGCGGAGTTGAGCAGTTCTTC. Translation gives CASSFGTSGVEQFF. Full variable domain (rest looked up from reference TRBV11-2 and TRBJ2-1): EAGVAQSPRYKIIEKRQSVAFWCNPISGHATLYWYQQILGQGPKLLIQFQNNGVVDDSQLPKDRFSAERLKGVDSTLKIQPAKLEDSAVYLCASSFGTSGVEQFFGPGTRLTVL.